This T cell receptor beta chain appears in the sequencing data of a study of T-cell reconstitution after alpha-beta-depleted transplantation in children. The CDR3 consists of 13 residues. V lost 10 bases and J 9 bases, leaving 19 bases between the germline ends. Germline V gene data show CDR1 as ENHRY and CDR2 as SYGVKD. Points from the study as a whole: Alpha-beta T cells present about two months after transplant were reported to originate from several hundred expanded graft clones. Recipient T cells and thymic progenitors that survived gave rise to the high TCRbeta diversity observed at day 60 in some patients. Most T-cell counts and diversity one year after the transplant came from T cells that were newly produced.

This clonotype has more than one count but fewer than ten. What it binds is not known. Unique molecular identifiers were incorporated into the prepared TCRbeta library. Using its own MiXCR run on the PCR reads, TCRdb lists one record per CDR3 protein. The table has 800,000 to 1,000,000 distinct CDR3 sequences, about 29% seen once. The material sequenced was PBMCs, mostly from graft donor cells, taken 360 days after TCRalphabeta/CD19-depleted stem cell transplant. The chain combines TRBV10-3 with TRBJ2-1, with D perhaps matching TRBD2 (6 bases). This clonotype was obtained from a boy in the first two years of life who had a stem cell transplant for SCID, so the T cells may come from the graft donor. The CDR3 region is CATRGVQAGEQFF. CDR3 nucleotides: TGTGCCACCCGCGGGGTCCAGGCGGGTGAGCAGTTCTTC.